The 22 T cell receptor beta chains given below trace back to one sample, sequenced in a study of beta chain features in type 1 diabetes. Expressed TCRB transcripts were sequenced because the isolated RNA had all been reverse transcribed beforehand. Clones were sequenced by immunoSEQ multiplex PCR, and TCRdb holds only the in-frame ones, with some missing. The sample has about 340,000 clones; less than 9.5% are singletons. The sequenced material came from central memory CD4+ T cells from blood. These receptors were collected from a woman aged 18-35 years in good health.

The chain employs TRBV10-3 and TRBJ2-2; TRBD2 matches at 11 bases. This CDR3 spans 17 amino acids. The ends lost 2 bases at V and 2 bases at J; junction bases unmatched: 4. Germline CDR1 and CDR2: ENHRY and SYGVKD. The CDR3 coding sequence is TGTGCCATCAGTGAGCGGACTAGCGGGTACAACACCGGGGAGCTGTTTTTT. Its protein product is CAISERTSGYNTGELFF.

This clone was seen a few times. The CDR3 coding sequence is TGCGCCAGCAGCCAAGGACAGCTCAATGAAAAACTGTTTTTT. Translated: CASSQGQLNEKLFF. The chain uses TRBV4-1 and TRBJ1-4; D is perhaps TRBD1 (5 bases). V gave up 1 base and J gave up 5 bases, with 8 bases separating them. The germline V gene has CDR1 MGHRA and CDR2 YSYEKL. This CDR3 is built from 14 residues.

The sample holds a few counts of this clone. This chain uses TRBV28 with TRBJ2-7; 10 bases fit TRBD2. CDR3 length equals 14 residues. Germline values: CDR1 MDHEN, CDR2 SYDVKM. The J segment lost 2 bases and the V segment lost 5 bases, leaving 3 bases of the junction unmatched. The CDR3 DNA is TGTGCCAGCAGTATAGCGGGAGGCCCCTACGAGCAGTACTTC. Encoded protein: CASSIAGGPYEQYF.

The sample holds a few counts of this clone. The genes are TRBV6-5 and TRBJ2-7; D is unclear. The CDR3 spans 11 residues. V was cut by 5 bases and J by 3 bases, with 5 bases left in between. CDR1 is MNHEY and CDR2 is SVGAGI in the germline V gene. The CDR3 DNA reads TGTGCCAGCAGTGACAACTACGAGCAGTACTTC. Amino acids: CASSDNYEQYF.

A few counts support this clone. The gene calls are TRBV6-5 and TRBJ2-7; D possibly uses TRBD1 or TRBD2 (5 bases each). V was clipped by 2 bases and J by 2 bases, with 10 bases between them. In germline, CDR1 is MNHEY, CDR2 SVGAGI. This CDR3 region has 14 residues. The CDR3 spells CASSYHGTTYEQYF. The DNA for the CDR3 is TGTGCCAGCAGTTACCATGGGACCACCTACGAGCAGTACTTC.

J is TRBJ1-1 and V is TRBV5-1; weak D call: TRBD1 (6 bases). The germline V and J ends were trimmed by 1 base and 0 bases, with 7 bases remaining between them. The CDR3 is 14 amino acids. Germline lookup yields CDR1 SGHRS and CDR2 YFSETQ. The CDR3 region is CASSLHRVNTEAFF. The CDR3 coding sequence is TGCGCCAGCAGCTTGCACAGGGTGAACACTGAAGCTTTCTTT.

The rearrangement joins TRBV28 to TRBJ1-4; 10 bases match TRBD1. This CDR3 contains 15 residues. The J segment lost 4 bases and the V segment lost 4 bases, leaving 3 bases of the junction unmatched. Per germline, CDR1 MDHEN and CDR2 SYDVKM. The CDR3 protein is CASSSGQGHNEKLFF. The CDR3 coding sequence is TGTGCCAGCAGTTCGGGACAGGGGCATAATGAAAAACTGTTTTTT.

The chain uses TRBV28 and TRBJ1-4; no clear D gene. Germline V gene sequence: CDR1 MDHEN, CDR2 SYDVKM. There are 15 residues in the CDR3. Trimming cost V 6 bases and J 10 bases, with 21 bases left between them. This CDR3 reads CASSAHGGGGRKLFF. The CDR3 region has the DNA TGTGCCAGCAGCGCCCACGGTGGTGGAGGGAGAAAACTGTTTTTT. The variable domain in full, with the rest retrieved from reference TRBV28 and TRBJ1-4, is DVKVTQSSRYLVKRTGEKVFLECVQDMDHENMFWYRQDPGLGLRLIYFSYDVKMKEKGDIPEGYSVSREKKERFSLILESASTNQTSMYLCASSAHGGGGRKLFFGSGTQLSVL.

This clone was counted between two and nine times. This sequence joins TRBV4-1 and TRBJ2-1; D may be TRBD1 (7 bases). Deletions cut 0 bases from V and 9 bases from J, with 15 bases between. Germline-derived CDR1 and CDR2 are MGHRA and YSYEKL. This CDR3 region has 15 residues. In DNA form, the CDR3 reads TGCGCCAGCAGCCAAGAGGGGGTCAGGGGGGCTGAGCAGTTCTTC. Translating it yields CASSQEGVRGAEQFF.

CDR3 nucleotide sequence: TGTGCCAGCAGCTTGTCGGCGGGTGGCGGGAGTGGGGACGAGCAGTACTTC. It encodes CASSLSAGGGSGDEQYF. V gene TRBV11-2 combines with J gene TRBJ2-7; TRBD2 aligns across 7 bases. The J segment lost 5 bases and the V segment lost 3 bases, leaving 16 bases of the junction unmatched. CDR1 is SGHAT and CDR2 is FQNNGV in the germline V gene. The CDR3 is made up of 17 amino acids.

The V gene is TRBV29-1, the J gene TRBJ2-7, with 7 bases identical to TRBD1. This CDR3 is built from 14 residues. V shed 4 bases, J shed 2 bases, and the junction held 8 bases outside the gene matches. Per germline, CDR1 SQVTM and CDR2 ANQGSEA. CDR3 coding DNA: TGCAGCGTTGCCGGGGCCAGGGGGACCTACGAGCAGTACTTC. The encoded protein is CSVAGARGTYEQYF.

This clone was observed a few times. V and J are TRBV23-1 and TRBJ1-1; D unclear. TRBV23-1 carries the ORF label, with uncertain function. CDR3 length: 11 residues. With 7 bases removed from V and 1 base from J, the gap between germline ends came to 4 bases. The CDR3 DNA is TGCGCCAGCATAAAGAACACTGAAGCTTTCTTT. This encodes CASIKNTEAFF.

The table lists this clone with a few counts. The rearrangement links TRBV6-5 to TRBJ2-7, with a tentative D call TRBD2 (5 bases). CDR1 is MNHEY and CDR2 is SVGAGI in the germline V gene. The V end was cut by 8 bases, the J end by 1 base, with 18 bases between. CDR3 length: 15 amino acids. The CDR3 sequence is CASRERRRGSYEQYF. The CDR3 DNA reads as TGTGCCAGCCGGGAAAGGAGGCGCGGATCCTACGAGCAGTACTTC.

This clone was counted between two and nine times. The chain recombines TRBV15 with TRBJ2-1, with D hard to call. Germline CDR1 reads LNHNV; CDR2 reads YYDKDF (reference sequence). The length of the CDR3 is 12 residues. Trimming took 2 bases from V and 7 from J, leaving 6 bases between them. The CDR3 region has the DNA TGTGCCACCAGCAGACGCCCGAATGAGCAGTTCTTC. It yields the protein CATSRRPNEQFF.

This clone was observed a handful of times. The rearrangement links TRBV6-5 to TRBJ1-1; possible D gene TRBD1, 6 bases. Germline V CDR1 and CDR2: MNHEY, SVGAGI. The V and J ends lost 2 bases and 8 bases respectively, with 12 bases between them. The CDR3 covers 13 residues. CDR3 bases: TGTGCCAGCAGTTACGGACAGAAAACCGAAGCTTTCTTT. Protein: CASSYGQKTEAFF.

This clone occurred a few times. V is TRBV7-2 and J is TRBJ2-5; no clear D gene. The V gene lost 3 bases and the J gene lost 5 bases, with 13 bases spanning the gap. Germline values: CDR1 SGHTA, CDR2 FQGNSA. The CDR3 runs to 14 residues. The CDR3 is CASSFSLESETQYF. In nucleotides, the CDR3 is TGTGCCAGCAGCTTCTCCCTCGAATCGGAGACCCAGTACTTC.

This clone occurred a few times. The CDR3: CASSPIPSYEQFF. The CDR3 region has the DNA TGTGCCAGCAGCCCTATTCCGTCTTATGAGCAGTTCTTC. This sequence joins TRBV4-2 and TRBJ2-1; D remains unclear. Germline V lookup: CDR1 LGHNA, CDR2 YNFKEQ. V was shortened by 4 bases and J by 8 bases, with 12 bases between the two germline ends. The CDR3 is made up of 13 amino acids.

The chain is built from TRBV4-3 and TRBJ2-7; 9 positions agree with TRBD1. Trimming took 1 base from V and 2 from J; bases not matched to a gene: 3. CDR1 and CDR2 (germline): LGHNA, YSLEER. This CDR3 has 15 residues. CDR3 in DNA: TGCGCCAGCAGCCAAGGGACAGGGGACCCCTACGAGCAGTACTTC. It is translated as CASSQGTGDPYEQYF.

In its sample, this clone was seen many times. This chain connects TRBV18 to TRBJ2-6; TRBD1 aligns across 7 bases. Germline values: CDR1 KGHSH, CDR2 LQKENI. This CDR3 has 15 residues. V lost 0 bases, J lost 7 bases, and 3 bases stayed unmatched. CDR3 DNA: TGTGCCAGCTCACCACCGAGGACAGGAGCCAACGTCCTGACTTTC. Amino acids: CASSPPRTGANVLTF. The variable domain in full, completed from reference TRBV18 and TRBJ2-6, reads NAGVMQNPRHLVRRRGQEARLRCSPMKGHSHVYWYRQLPEEGLKFMVYLQKENIIDESGMPKERFSAEFPKEGPSILRIQQVVRGDSAAYFCASSPPRTGANVLTFGAGSRLTVL.

This clone was seen a handful of times. The J gene is TRBJ1-2, the V gene TRBV15, with 8 bases lining up with TRBD1. The CDR3 covers 16 residues. Trimming removed 8 bases from V and 4 bases from J; junction bases left unmatched: 15. The germline V gene encodes CDR1 LNHNV and CDR2 YYDKDF (reference sequence). CDR3 bases: TGTGCCACCTCGACAGGGGCTCGCGCGACGGGCTATGGCTACACCTTC. Translating it yields CATSTGARATGYGYTF.

The gene calls are TRBV2 and TRBJ1-2; D remains unclear. V lost 6 bases and J lost 6, with 8 bases in between. Germline CDR1 and CDR2: SNHLY and FYNNEI. This CDR3 contains 11 residues. Here the CDR3 DNA reads TGTGCCAGCAGGAAGGGTAATGGCTACACCTTC. Translation gives CASRKGNGYTF.

This clone was detected only a few times. The V gene is TRBV5-6, the J gene TRBJ2-3, with D possibly being TRBD1 or TRBD2 (6 bases each). Germline CDR1 reads SGHDT; CDR2 reads YYEEEE. Deletions cut 4 bases from V and 0 bases from J, with 18 bases between. This CDR3 has 17 residues. The CDR3 loop is CASSLRGPRDSTDTQYF. CDR3 nucleotide sequence: TGTGCCAGCAGCCTTCGGGGGCCTAGAGACAGCACAGATACGCAGTATTTT.